Listed below are T cell receptor beta chains from one sample, sequenced in a study of preoperative IRX-2 immunotherapy in early breast cancer. Libraries were prepared by immunoSEQ multiplex PCR; TCRdb keeps only in-frame clonotypes and omits some of them. The profile shows some 42,000 clones, around 82% of them singletons. The sample in question was lymph node tissue, obtained after IRX-2 immunotherapy. The receptors originated from a human donor with breast cancer. The CDR3 runs from the conserved cysteine through the conserved F or W. Fields, in order: J gene, V gene, clone size, D gene, CDR3 protein, CDR3 DNA. A D gene is named only where the DNA matches it firmly. Some rows have no size entry. The others give once, few or many, or a class for an expanded clone.

j_gene: TRBJ1-6; v_gene: TRBV7-7; abundance: NA; d_gene: NA; CDR3aa: CASSFQPLYSGVHSPLHF; CDR3nt: TGTGCCAGCAGCTTCCAGCCCCTCTACAGTGGGGTACATTCACCCCTCCACTTT
j_gene: TRBJ1-1; v_gene: TRBV11-3; abundance: NA; d_gene: TRBD1; CDR3aa: CASSLRDRGFRPPGAFF; CDR3nt: TGTGCCAGCAGCCTCCGGGACAGGGGATTCCGGCCCCCGGGAGCTTTCTTT
j_gene: TRBJ2-7; v_gene: TRBV4-1; abundance: NA; d_gene: TRBD1; CDR3aa: CASSRSNTGGKYEQYF; CDR3nt: TGCGCCAGCAGCCGATCCAACACAGGGGGCAAGTACGAGCAGTACTTC
j_gene: TRBJ2-2; v_gene: TRBV11-3; abundance: NA; d_gene: NA; CDR3aa: CASSSLAGMHPGELFF; CDR3nt: TGTGCCAGCAGTTCCCTCGCAGGGATGCATCCCGGGGAGCTGTTTTTT
j_gene: TRBJ2-7; v_gene: TRBV6-8; abundance: NA; d_gene: TRBD1; CDR3aa: CASSEDRDYEQYF; CDR3nt: TGTGCCAGCAGTGAGGACAGGGACTACGAGCAGTACTTC
j_gene: TRBJ1-5; v_gene: TRBV12-2; abundance: NA; d_gene: NA; CDR3aa: CPKGQGRNNQPQHF; CDR3nt: TGTCCAAAAGGGCAGGGACGTAACAATCAGCCCCAGCATTTT
j_gene: TRBJ2-7; v_gene: TRBV11-3; abundance: NA; d_gene: TRBD1; CDR3aa: CASSLDGTEGREQYF; CDR3nt: TGTGCCAGCAGCTTAGACGGGACAGAGGGTCGCGAGCAGTACTTC
j_gene: TRBJ2-3; v_gene: TRBV12-5; abundance: NA; d_gene: NA; CDR3aa: CASGLGAQRTDTQYF; CDR3nt: TGTGCTAGTGGTTTAGGCGCGCAACGCACAGATACGCAGTATTTT
j_gene: TRBJ2-7; v_gene: TRBV6-8; abundance: few; d_gene: NA; CDR3aa: CASSDSRDGYEQYF; CDR3nt: TGTGCCAGCAGTGACTCAAGGGACGGCTACGAGCAGTACTTC
j_gene: TRBJ1-2; v_gene: TRBV5-1; abundance: NA; d_gene: NA; CDR3aa: CASSSGRTVNYGYTF; CDR3nt: TGCGCCAGCAGTTCCGGACGGACTGTTAACTATGGCTACACCTTC
j_gene: TRBJ2-7; v_gene: TRBV10-1; abundance: NA; d_gene: NA; CDR3aa: CASSPLLTVTAYEQYF; CDR3nt: TGCGCCAGCAGTCCCCTCCTGACAGTTACAGCCTACGAGCAGTACTTC
j_gene: TRBJ2-7; v_gene: TRBV29-1; abundance: NA; d_gene: TRBD1; CDR3aa: CSGTGQGTGEQYF; CDR3nt: TGCAGCGGTACCGGACAGGGGACGGGCGAGCAGTACTTC
j_gene: TRBJ2-7; v_gene: TRBV11-1; abundance: NA; d_gene: TRBD2; CDR3aa: CASSLSASGGFNEQYF; CDR3nt: TGTGCCAGCAGCTTGTCGGCTAGCGGGGGGTTCAACGAGCAGTACTTC
j_gene: TRBJ2-7; v_gene: TRBV6-7; abundance: once; d_gene: NA; CDR3aa: CASRPTKPWGPSYEQYF; CDR3nt: TGTGCCAGCAGGCCAACTAAACCCTGGGGGCCCTCCTACGAGCAGTACTTC
j_gene: TRBJ1-2; v_gene: TRBV7-1; abundance: once; d_gene: NA; CDR3aa: CASSSLGADYGYTF; CDR3nt: TGTGCCAGCAGCTCCCTCGGGGCGGACTATGGCTACACCTTC
j_gene: TRBJ2-1; v_gene: TRBV19; abundance: NA; d_gene: NA; CDR3aa: CASSFGGGFSYNEQFF; CDR3nt: TGTGCCAGTAGTTTCGGCGGGGGCTTTTCCTACAATGAGCAGTTCTTC
j_gene: TRBJ2-1; v_gene: TRBV5-1; abundance: once; d_gene: TRBD1; CDR3aa: CASSRDRGSNEQFF; CDR3nt: TGCGCCAGCTCCCGGGACAGGGGTTCGAATGAGCAGTTCTTC
j_gene: TRBJ2-3; v_gene: TRBV28; abundance: few; d_gene: TRBD2; CDR3aa: CASSIQLAGAGTDTQYF; CDR3nt: TGTGCCAGCAGTATACAACTAGCGGGGGCGGGCACAGATACGCAGTATTTT
j_gene: TRBJ1-4; v_gene: TRBV7-6; abundance: NA; d_gene: NA; CDR3aa: CASSRGGASEKLFF; CDR3nt: TGTGCCAGCAGCCGGGGGGGGGCGAGTGAAAAACTGTTTTTT
j_gene: TRBJ1-4; v_gene: TRBV6-8; abundance: NA; d_gene: NA; CDR3aa: CASSYSLTGEKLFF; CDR3nt: TGTGCCAGCAGTTACTCGCTTACTGGGGAAAAACTGTTTTTT
j_gene: TRBJ1-1; v_gene: TRBV28; abundance: NA; d_gene: NA; CDR3aa: CASSYPLRDTGRRAFF; CDR3nt: TGTGCCAGCAGTTATCCCCTCCGGGACACCGGGCGTCGGGCTTTCTTT
j_gene: TRBJ1-1; v_gene: TRBV11-3; abundance: NA; d_gene: TRBD1; CDR3aa: CASSRTGSMNTEAFF; CDR3nt: TGTGCCAGCAGTAGGACAGGGAGTATGAACACTGAAGCTTTCTTT
j_gene: TRBJ1-1; v_gene: TRBV14; abundance: NA; d_gene: NA; CDR3aa: CASSQGGAPNTEAFF; CDR3nt: TGTGCCAGCAGCCAAGGGGGAGCACCGAACACTGAAGCTTTCTTT
j_gene: TRBJ2-2; v_gene: TRBV6-8; abundance: NA; d_gene: NA; CDR3aa: CASRPTTAEELFF; CDR3nt: TGTGCCAGCAGGCCTACAACGGCCGAGGAGCTGTTTTTT
j_gene: TRBJ1-1; v_gene: TRBV28; abundance: NA; d_gene: TRBD1; CDR3aa: CASSFRTGVSSEAFF; CDR3nt: TGTGCCAGCAGTTTCCGGACAGGGGTTTCTTCTGAAGCTTTCTTT
j_gene: TRBJ2-7; v_gene: TRBV6-8; abundance: once; d_gene: NA; CDR3aa: CASRPHGIDYEQYF; CDR3nt: TGTGCCAGCAGGCCCCACGGGATAGACTACGAGCAGTACTTC
j_gene: TRBJ1-2; v_gene: TRBV6-8; abundance: NA; d_gene: NA; CDR3aa: CASSPDSLFNYGYTF; CDR3nt: TGTGCCAGCAGTCCAGACAGCTTATTTAACTATGGCTACACCTTC
j_gene: TRBJ2-7; v_gene: TRBV12-2; abundance: NA; d_gene: NA; CDR3aa: CASRPDRLCPYEQYF; CDR3nt: TGTGCAAGTCGCCCCGATCGGTTGTGTCCCTACGAGCAGTACTTC
j_gene: TRBJ2-5; v_gene: TRBV11-3; abundance: NA; d_gene: NA; CDR3aa: CASSVSSSGLGTQYF; CDR3nt: TGTGCCAGCAGCGTCAGCTCGAGTGGGTTGGGGACCCAGTACTTC
j_gene: TRBJ2-1; v_gene: TRBV28; abundance: once; d_gene: NA; CDR3aa: CASSLFDNEQFF; CDR3nt: TGTGCCAGCAGTTTGTTTGACAATGAGCAGTTCTTC
j_gene: TRBJ2-3; v_gene: TRBV5-1; abundance: NA; d_gene: TRBD1; CDR3aa: CASSFMTGSTDTQYF; CDR3nt: TGCGCCAGCAGCTTTATGACAGGGAGCACAGATACGCAGTATTTT
j_gene: TRBJ2-7; v_gene: TRBV10-2; abundance: NA; d_gene: NA; CDR3aa: CASSEGGWTYEQYF; CDR3nt: TGCGCCAGCAGTGAGGGGGGGTGGACCTACGAGCAGTACTTC
j_gene: TRBJ1-1; v_gene: TRBV19; abundance: NA; d_gene: NA; CDR3aa: CASLPRRTDTEAFF; CDR3nt: TGTGCCAGTCTCCCCCGCCGGACAGACACTGAAGCTTTCTTT
j_gene: TRBJ1-2; v_gene: TRBV6-8; abundance: NA; d_gene: NA; CDR3aa: CASSSGYTDRGYTF; CDR3nt: TGTGCCAGCAGTTCCGGGTATACCGACCGCGGCTACACCTTC
j_gene: TRBJ2-7; v_gene: TRBV10-2; abundance: NA; d_gene: TRBD1; CDR3aa: CASSEAGQGGKEQYF; CDR3nt: TGCGCCAGCAGTGAGGCCGGACAGGGGGGGAAAGAGCAGTACTTC
j_gene: TRBJ2-5; v_gene: TRBV10-3; abundance: NA; d_gene: NA; CDR3aa: CAISESGGETQYF; CDR3nt: TGTGCCATCAGTGAGTCAGGGGGGGAGACCCAGTACTTC
j_gene: TRBJ1-4; v_gene: TRBV19; abundance: few; d_gene: NA; CDR3aa: CATLGTANNEKLFF; CDR3nt: TGTGCCACATTAGGGACGGCGAATAATGAAAAACTGTTTTTT
j_gene: TRBJ2-3; v_gene: TRBV6-8; abundance: NA; d_gene: NA; CDR3aa: CASSWGAVSTDTQYF; CDR3nt: TGTGCCAGCAGTTGGGGTGCGGTTAGCACAGATACGCAGTATTTT
j_gene: TRBJ2-4; v_gene: TRBV28; abundance: NA; d_gene: NA; CDR3aa: CASRDSLAKNIQYF; CDR3nt: TGTGCCAGCAGGGACAGCCTAGCCAAAAACATTCAGTACTTC
j_gene: TRBJ1-5; v_gene: TRBV6-8; abundance: NA; d_gene: TRBD1; CDR3aa: CASSRTGNQPQHF; CDR3nt: TGTGCCAGCAGTCGGACAGGGAATCAGCCCCAGCATTTT
j_gene: TRBJ2-5; v_gene: TRBV4-1; abundance: few; d_gene: NA; CDR3aa: CASSSGPQSGTQYF; CDR3nt: TGCGCCAGCAGCTCGGGGCCTCAATCGGGGACCCAGTACTTC
j_gene: TRBJ1-1; v_gene: TRBV4-1; abundance: once; d_gene: NA; CDR3aa: CASSRQQGQNTEAFF; CDR3nt: TGCGCCAGCAGCCGCCAACAGGGACAGAACACTGAAGCTTTCTTT
j_gene: TRBJ1-1; v_gene: TRBV2; abundance: NA; d_gene: NA; CDR3aa: CASSTSLRTEAFF; CDR3nt: TGTGCCAGCAGCACGAGTCTGCGGACTGAAGCCTTCTTT
j_gene: TRBJ2-1; v_gene: TRBV11-3; abundance: NA; d_gene: TRBD1; CDR3aa: CASSRQGWGNEQFF; CDR3nt: TGTGCCAGCAGCCGACAGGGGTGGGGCAATGAGCAGTTCTTC
j_gene: TRBJ1-1; v_gene: TRBV28; abundance: NA; d_gene: NA; CDR3aa: CASSLPTTTEAFF; CDR3nt: TGTGCCAGCAGTTTACCGACGACCACTGAAGCTTTCTTT
j_gene: TRBJ2-6; v_gene: TRBV6-8; abundance: NA; d_gene: TRBD1; CDR3aa: CASSHRQGTGSGANVLTF; CDR3nt: TGTGCCAGCAGCCACAGACAGGGAACGGGCTCTGGGGCCAACGTCCTGACTTTC
j_gene: TRBJ1-3; v_gene: TRBV7-2; abundance: NA; d_gene: NA; CDR3aa: CASSQGGLRAGNTIYF; CDR3nt: TGTGCCAGCAGCCAAGGGGGGCTCAGAGCTGGAAACACCATATATTTT
j_gene: TRBJ1-4; v_gene: TRBV11-3; abundance: NA; d_gene: TRBD1; CDR3aa: CASSSDRGDEKLFF; CDR3nt: TGTGCCAGCAGCTCGGACAGGGGGGATGAAAAACTGTTTTTT